The present TCR beta chain was sequenced within a study of cytomegalovirus exposure and HLA in healthy donors. As regards this clone: Its antigen is still unknown.

The PCR made use of 60 Vbeta and 13 Jbeta primers. Sequencing used immunoSEQ multiplex PCR; TCRdb keeps in-frame clones, though not all of them. This table has over 85,000 clones, around 82% appearing once. The CDR3 consists of 14 residues. Deletions cut 3 bases from V and 2 bases from J, with 7 bases between. Germline V gene sequence: CDR1 MNHNS, CDR2 SASEGT. Findings and caveats of the study: Later examination showed HLA-associated TCR beta chains had greater clonal expansion than equally common others. Later work found most CMV-associated TCR beta chains apparently HLA-restricted. As confirmed in vitro, three CMV-associated chains were specific for CMV antigens. Cytomegalovirus association was assigned to approximately 160 TCR beta chains.

The sequence derives from a man in his forties in good health and CMV-seropositive. The chain employs TRBV6-1 and TRBJ2-2; a weak D match, TRBD1 (5 bases). The sample taken for sequencing was PBMCs. DNA of the CDR3: TGTGCCAGCAGTGACAGGGTAAACACCGGGGAGCTGTTTTTT. Protein sequence: CASSDRVNTGELFF.